Listed below are T cell receptor beta chains from one sample, sequenced in a study of cytotoxic CD8 clonotypes in ibrutinib-treated CLL. Clones were read by immunoSEQ multiplex PCR, and TCRdb kept only the in-frame ones, dropping some. Of roughly 97,000 clones detected, 78% appear once; the ten largest clones hold around 32%. The material sequenced was PBMCs, taken after 12 months of ibrutinib treatment. The receptors here all came from a human donor with chronic lymphocytic leukemia. The conserved cysteine and the conserved F or W are not part of the CDR3 here. The D gene is left open where the match is weak.

J gene	D gene	V gene	CDR3 protein
TRBJ2-5	.	TRBV7-9	ASSPSQALYQETQY
TRBJ1-3	TRBD1	TRBV7-8	ASSHRGRGNTIY
TRBJ1-5	TRBD1	TRBV12-5	ASGLTDRGNQPQH
TRBJ2-3	TRBD1	TRBV7-3	ASSLKGQGLGTDTQY
TRBJ2-2	.	TRBV7-3	ASSLGQGLDTGELF
TRBJ1-3	.	TRBV19	ASSPSAGTSGNTIY
TRBJ1-2	TRBD1	TRBV25-1	ASTGTGANYGYT
TRBJ2-1	.	TRBV20-1	SASLEYEQF
TRBJ2-5	.	TRBV10-3	AISESGREYQETQY
TRBJ2-1	.	TRBV10-3	AISEGGSSYNEQF
TRBJ2-2	.	TRBV19	ASVKTPNTGELF
TRBJ1-5	.	TRBV18	ASSPAPRPQH
TRBJ1-1	TRBD1	TRBV5-1	ASSGQDRAADTEAF
TRBJ1-1	.	TRBV2	ASSEAHGVGTQI
TRBJ1-2	TRBD1	TRBV28	ASSVTGGEDYGYT
TRBJ1-2	TRBD1	TRBV11-3	ASRKGQGANYGYT
TRBJ2-3	TRBD1	TRBV4-2	ASSQNRGPTATDTQY
TRBJ2-2	.	TRBV5-1	ASSFYTGELF
TRBJ1-2	TRBD1	TRBV19	ASSTQRDSNYGYT
TRBJ1-2	.	TRBV25-1	ASSESRGYT
TRBJ1-1	.	TRBV5-1	ASRNGVANTEAF
TRBJ2-1	TRBD2	TRBV5-6	ASSPDSGGTYNEQF
TRBJ2-5	.	TRBV10-3	AISDSGQSQETQY
TRBJ1-2	TRBD1	TRBV7-9	ASSRETGGVYGYT
TRBJ1-2	.	TRBV4-3	ASSQELGGYGYT
TRBJ2-1	.	TRBV7-2	ASDPGTYNEQF
TRBJ1-3	.	TRBV10-3	AISAGNSGNTIY
TRBJ2-7	TRBD1	TRBV5-1	ASSFGTGVAYEQY